Below, one TCR beta chain is given with its context. What it recognizes is unknown. Trimming cost V 0 bases and J 5 bases; bases outside gene matches: 15. CDR1 and CDR2 from the germline V gene are SGDLS and YYNGEE. The CDR3 consists of 19 residues. This record comes from a study of T cell repertoires in cytomegalovirus infection. In TCRdb, the reads were re-called with MiXCR into one record per CDR3 protein. The sample carries around 630,000 distinct CDR3 sequences, 24% recorded once. Points from the study as a whole: The ex vivo response was dominated by HLA-C-restricted CMV-specific TCR beta clonotypes.

The chain joins TRBV9 to TRBJ2-1; 9 nucleotides agree with TRBD2. The sequenced sample was CD8+ T cells from PBMCs. The receptor's source is a human donor in good health (CMV status not recorded). Some clones in this sample may be carry-over from other donors' samples. For the CDR3, the DNA is TGTGCCAGCAGCGTAGCCCCATCTACTAGCGGGCCCCCACACAATGAGCAGTTCTTC. Translated: CASSVAPSTSGPPHNEQFF.